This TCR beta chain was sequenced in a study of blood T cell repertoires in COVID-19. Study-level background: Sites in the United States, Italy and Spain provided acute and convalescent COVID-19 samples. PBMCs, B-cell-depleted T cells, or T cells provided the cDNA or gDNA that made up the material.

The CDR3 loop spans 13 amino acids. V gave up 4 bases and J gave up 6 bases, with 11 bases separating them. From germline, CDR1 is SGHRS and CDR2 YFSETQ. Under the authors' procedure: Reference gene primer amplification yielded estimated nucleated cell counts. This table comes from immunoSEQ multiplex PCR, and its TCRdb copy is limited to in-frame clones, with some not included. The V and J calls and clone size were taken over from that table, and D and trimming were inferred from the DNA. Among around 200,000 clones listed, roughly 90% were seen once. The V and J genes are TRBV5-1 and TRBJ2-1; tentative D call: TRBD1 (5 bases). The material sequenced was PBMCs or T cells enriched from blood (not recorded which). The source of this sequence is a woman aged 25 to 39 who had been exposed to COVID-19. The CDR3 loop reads CASSTGHPNEQFF. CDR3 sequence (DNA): TGCGCCAGCAGCACCGGACACCCCAATGAGCAGTTCTTC.